The sequence of this TCR beta chain was determined in a study of early T cells in non-severe SARS-CoV-2 infection. Study background: Sequenced bulk RNA came from whole blood that was unsorted, and chains were unpaired.

Individual cDNA molecules were tagged with unique molecular identifiers. In TCRdb, the 5' RACE reads were re-called with MiXCR into one record per CDR3 protein. This sample has 60,000 to 70,000 distinct CDR3 sequences, with over 8% found just once. Study observations and caveats: VDJdb-based matching was biased toward anti-spike CD8 responses and missed private and CD4 specificities.

This clonotype was recorded many times. Its antigen is as yet unknown. This CDR3 spans 13 amino acids. The V end was cut by 3 bases, the J end by 4 bases, with 9 bases between. Germline V gives CDR1 KGHSH, CDR2 LQKENI. J is TRBJ2-5 and V is TRBV18; D remains unclear. This receptor was obtained from an adult who was a healthcare worker with PCR-confirmed SARS-CoV-2 infection or an uninfected control (not recorded which). Sequencing input: whole blood. The CDR3 DNA is TGTGCCAGCTCACCGAACTATGGAGAGACCCAGTACTTC. It translates to CASSPNYGETQYF.